This TCR beta chain was found in a study of cytomegalovirus exposure and HLA in healthy donors. Study-level findings and limits: High specificity and sensitivity for cytomegalovirus status were reported for the classifier. With later analysis, a missense DCLRE1C variant became linked to TCR beta V- and J-gene trimming. Later analysis showed TCR association rates varying by HLA locus, highest for DRB1 and lowest for HLA-C. The availability of immune exposure information extended only to CMV serostatus.

This clone was counted a single time. Its target is unknown. Trimming pared 3 bases from V and 7 bases from J, leaving 23 bases between. The CDR3 length is 17 residues. CDR1 and CDR2 from the germline V gene are LGHNA and YNFKEQ. The PCR used 60 Vbeta and 13 Jbeta primers. The table came from immunoSEQ multiplex PCR; TCRdb's copy has only in-frame clones and leaves some out. The sample yields some 170,000 clones, 82% seen once. The chain carries TRBV4-2 and TRBJ2-3; a weak D match, TRBD1 (7 bases). This clonotype originated in a girl aged 10-17 years in good health and CMV-seropositive. The specimen sequenced was PBMCs. The CDR3 DNA is TGTGCCAGCAGCCAGAGAGACAGGGAGGCCACTGTTAATACGCAGTATTTT. This codes for CASSQRDREATVNTQYF.